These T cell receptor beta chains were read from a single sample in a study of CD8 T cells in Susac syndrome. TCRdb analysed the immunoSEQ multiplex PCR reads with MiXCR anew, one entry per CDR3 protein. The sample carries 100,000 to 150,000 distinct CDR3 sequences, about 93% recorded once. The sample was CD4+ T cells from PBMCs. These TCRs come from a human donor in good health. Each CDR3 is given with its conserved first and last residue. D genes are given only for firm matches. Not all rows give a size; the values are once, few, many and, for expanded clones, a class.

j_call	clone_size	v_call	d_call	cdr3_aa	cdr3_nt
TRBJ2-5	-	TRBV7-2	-	CASSLWSETQYF	TGTGCCAGCAGCTTATGGTCGGAGACCCAGTACTTC
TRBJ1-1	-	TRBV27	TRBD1	CASTPRTGMRTEAFF	TGTGCCAGCACCCCCCGGACAGGGATGAGGACTGAAGCTTTCTTT
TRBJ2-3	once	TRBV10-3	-	CAIQGRSTDTQYF	TGTGCCATCCAAGGACGCAGCACAGATACGCAGTATTTT
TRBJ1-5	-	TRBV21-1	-	CASSVPGLSSLSTSQPQHF	TGTGCCAGCAGCGTACCGGGTCTATCTTCCCTCTCGACAAGCCAGCCCCAGCATTTT
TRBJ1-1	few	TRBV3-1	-	CASSQMGQNTEAFF	TGTGCCAGCAGCCAGATGGGACAGAACACTGAAGCTTTCTTT
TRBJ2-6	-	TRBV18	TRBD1	CASSRGPGQGASGANVLTF	TGTGCCAGCTCGAGGGGACCGGGACAGGGGGCGTCTGGGGCCAACGTCCTGACTTTC
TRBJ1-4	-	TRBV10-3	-	CAISDAGREVNEKLFF	TGTGCCATCAGTGATGCAGGGAGAGAAGTGAATGAAAAACTGTTTTTT
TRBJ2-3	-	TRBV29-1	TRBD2	CSVEDWRREGSSDTQYF	TGCAGCGTTGAAGATTGGAGGCGGGAGGGCTCGTCAGATACGCAGTATTTT
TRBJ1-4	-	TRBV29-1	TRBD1	CSVVTGVAEKLFF	TGCAGCGTTGTAACAGGGGTGGCTGAAAAACTGTTTTTT
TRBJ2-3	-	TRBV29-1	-	CSARRSGTDTQYF	TGCAGCGCCCGCCGGAGCGGCACAGATACGCAGTATTTT